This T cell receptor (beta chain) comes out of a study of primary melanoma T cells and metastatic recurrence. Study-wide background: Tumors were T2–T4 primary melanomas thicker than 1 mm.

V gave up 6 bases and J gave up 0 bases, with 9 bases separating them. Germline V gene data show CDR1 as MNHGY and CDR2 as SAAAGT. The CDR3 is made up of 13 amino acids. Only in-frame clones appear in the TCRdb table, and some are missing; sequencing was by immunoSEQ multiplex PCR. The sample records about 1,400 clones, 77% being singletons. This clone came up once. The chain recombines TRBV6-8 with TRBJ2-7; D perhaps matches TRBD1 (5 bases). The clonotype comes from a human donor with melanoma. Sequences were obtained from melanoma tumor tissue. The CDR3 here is CASSQDSSYEQYF. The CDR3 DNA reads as TGTGCCAGCAGCCAAGACAGCTCCTACGAGCAGTACTTC.